A selection of T cell receptor beta chains follows, all from one sample in a study of T cells in Graves' hyperthyroidism and ophthalmopathy. TCRdb analysed the multiplex PCR reads with MiXCR anew, one entry per CDR3 protein. The profile shows roughly 660,000 distinct CDR3 sequences, 17% of them singletons. Sequenced: blood. These receptors were taken from a man in his forties or fifties with Graves' hyperthyroidism. CDR3s include the opening cysteine and the closing phenylalanine or tryptophan. Fields, in order: CDR3 length, D gene, J gene, clone size, V gene, CDR3 protein, CDR3 DNA. The D gene is left open where the match is weak. Clone size appears in some rows only: once, few, many, or a class for an expanded clone.

CDR3 length: 15; D gene: -; J gene: TRBJ1-2; clone size: many; V gene: TRBV30; CDR3 protein: CAWSMSWTANYGYTF; CDR3 DNA: TGTGCCTGGAGTATGTCTTGGACAGCTAACTATGGCTACACCTTC
CDR3 length: 17; D gene: -; J gene: TRBJ2-7; clone size: many; V gene: TRBV6-5; CDR3 protein: CASSYSLRGGSTPEQYF; CDR3 DNA: TGTGCCAGCAGTTACTCCCTCCGGGGTGGGAGCACACCCGAGCAGTACTTC
CDR3 length: 15; D gene: -; J gene: TRBJ2-6; clone size: -; V gene: TRBV19; CDR3 protein: CASIGEVPGANVLTF; CDR3 DNA: TGTGCCAGTATTGGCGAGGTACCTGGGGCCAACGTCCTGACTTTC
CDR3 length: 14; D gene: -; J gene: TRBJ1-1; clone size: many; V gene: TRBV28; CDR3 protein: CASSLRGRDAEAFF; CDR3 DNA: TGTGCCAGCAGTTTAAGAGGCAGGGACGCTGAAGCTTTCTTT
CDR3 length: 13; D gene: TRBD2; J gene: TRBJ2-1; clone size: few; V gene: TRBV7-9; CDR3 protein: CASSWGLVDEQFF; CDR3 DNA: TGTGCCAGCAGCTGGGGACTAGTCGATGAGCAGTTCTTC
CDR3 length: 15; D gene: -; J gene: TRBJ2-1; clone size: few; V gene: TRBV3-1; CDR3 protein: CASHKGGGPMDEQFF; CDR3 DNA: TGTGCCAGCCATAAAGGGGGAGGCCCTATGGATGAGCAGTTCTTC
CDR3 length: 15; D gene: -; J gene: TRBJ2-1; clone size: few; V gene: TRBV24-1; CDR3 protein: CATSSSQAMYNEQFF; CDR3 DNA: TGTGCCACCAGTTCCAGCCAAGCGATGTACAATGAGCAGTTCTTC
CDR3 length: 15; D gene: -; J gene: TRBJ2-3; clone size: few; V gene: TRBV4-1; CDR3 protein: CASSQVFPGTDTQYF; CDR3 DNA: TGCGCCAGCAGCCAAGTGTTCCCGGGCACAGATACGCAGTATTTT
CDR3 length: 12; D gene: TRBD2; J gene: TRBJ2-1; clone size: -; V gene: TRBV3-1; CDR3 protein: CASNGLAGGQFF; CDR3 DNA: TGTGCCAGCAACGGACTAGCGGGAGGGCAGTTCTTC
CDR3 length: 17; D gene: TRBD2; J gene: TRBJ2-1; clone size: few; V gene: TRBV12-3/TRBV12-4; CDR3 protein: CASTPGGIAGGYNEQFF; CDR3 DNA: TGTGCCAGCACCCCCGGGGGGATAGCGGGAGGCTACAATGAGCAGTTCTTC
CDR3 length: 15; D gene: TRBD1; J gene: TRBJ1-1; clone size: many; V gene: TRBV28; CDR3 protein: CASSTQGAWDTEAFF; CDR3 DNA: TGTGCCAGCAGTACACAGGGGGCTTGGGACACTGAAGCTTTCTTT
CDR3 length: 14; D gene: TRBD2; J gene: TRBJ2-4; clone size: -; V gene: TRBV7-3; CDR3 protein: CASSLMGGKDIQYF; CDR3 DNA: TGTGCCAGCAGCTTAATGGGGGGGAAGGACATTCAGTACTTC
CDR3 length: 16; D gene: TRBD2; J gene: TRBJ2-7; clone size: many; V gene: TRBV7-2; CDR3 protein: CASSKTGTSGTYEQYF; CDR3 DNA: TGTGCCAGCAGCAAAACCGGGACTAGCGGGACTTACGAGCAGTACTTC
CDR3 length: 16; D gene: TRBD2; J gene: TRBJ2-1; clone size: many; V gene: TRBV24-1; CDR3 protein: CATGSRTSGNYNEQFF; CDR3 DNA: TGTGCCACCGGAAGTAGGACTAGCGGGAACTACAATGAGCAGTTCTTC
CDR3 length: 15; D gene: -; J gene: TRBJ2-3; clone size: many; V gene: TRBV28; CDR3 protein: CASSSGRGSPDTQYF; CDR3 DNA: TGTGCCAGCAGTTCGGGTCGCGGGTCACCAGATACGCAGTATTTT
CDR3 length: 14; D gene: -; J gene: TRBJ2-1; clone size: -; V gene: TRBV4-1; CDR3 protein: CASSQSPGGDEQFF; CDR3 DNA: TGCGCCAGCAGCCAATCTCCAGGAGGGGATGAGCAGTTCTTC